The 23 T cell receptor beta chains reported below all come from one sample, sequenced in a study of CD8+ T cells in alopecia areata. Treatment noted: oral pan-JAK inhibitor, 5-10 mg twice daily. RNA was extracted and reverse transcribed into cDNA as the sequencing template. Sequenced by immunoSEQ multiplex PCR; TCRdb stores in-frame clones only, minus some. The table lists around 100,000 clones, about two thirds of them singletons. This specimen consisted of CD8+ T cells sorted from blood, obtained at approximately week 44, from a patient treated with tofacitinib. All receptors derive from a human donor with alopecia areata.

The rearrangement uses TRBV29-1 and TRBJ1-1; D uncertain. V lost 7 bases, J lost 4 bases, and 19 bases lay in between. The CDR3 loop spans 14 amino acids. Germline CDR1 is SQVTM and CDR2 is ANQGSEA. CDR3: CSAGPGVSSTEAFF. The CDR3 bases are TGCAGCGCTGGCCCGGGAGTCTCGAGCACTGAAGCTTTCTTT.

CDR3 amino acids: CASSLPRPTSSYNEQFF. The CDR3 DNA sequence: TGTGCCAGCAGCTTGCCCCGCCCGACGAGCTCCTACAATGAGCAGTTCTTC. This chain joins TRBV5-6 and TRBJ2-1; D is ambiguous. Germline assignment: CDR1 SGHDT and CDR2 YYEEEE. The CDR3 consists of 17 residues. V was trimmed by 1 base and J by 0 bases, leaving 14 bases between them. The variable domain in full, with the rest retrieved from reference TRBV5-6 and TRBJ2-1, is DAGVTQSPTHLIKTRGQQVTLRCSPKSGHDTVSWYQQALGQGPQFIFQYYEEEERQRGNFPDRFSGHQFPNYSSELNVNALLLGDSALYLCASSLPRPTSSYNEQFFGPGTRLTVL.

This clone was found once. The chain recombines TRBV5-6 with TRBJ1-1; D is unclear. The CDR3 consists of 14 residues. Germline values: CDR1 SGHDT, CDR2 YYEEEE. V gave up 0 bases and J gave up 1 base, with 7 bases separating them. CDR3 bases: TGTGCCAGCAGCTTGGATCAGTCGAACACTGAAGCTTTCTTT. Translating it yields CASSLDQSNTEAFF.

This clone occurred a few times. The chain carries TRBV25-1 and TRBJ1-6, with D unresolved. The CDR3 is 13 residues long. The germline gives CDR1 MGHDK, CDR2 SYGVNS. The ends were cut back, 2 bases at V and 7 bases at J, with 6 bases in the middle. As DNA, the CDR3 is TGTGCCAGCAGTGAAAAGATAAATTCACCCCTCCACTTT. This gives the protein CASSEKINSPLHF.

This chain links TRBV7-6 with TRBJ1-2; D gene unclear. In germline, CDR1 is SGHVS, CDR2 FNYEAQ. Trimming took 5 bases from V and 2 from J, leaving 6 bases between them. This CDR3 region has 12 residues. The CDR3 loop reads CASSDDNYGYTF. The CDR3 DNA reads TGTGCCAGCAGCGACGACAACTATGGCTACACCTTC.

The V and J genes are TRBV27 and TRBJ1-2, with no clear D. CDR3 size: 14 residues. Deletions cut 1 base from V and 3 bases from J, with 9 bases between. From germline, CDR1 is MNHEY and CDR2 SMNVEV (reference sequence). The CDR3 sequence is CASSLLPQYYGYTF. CDR3 DNA sequence: TGTGCCAGCAGTTTATTGCCACAGTACTATGGCTACACCTTC.

This clone was seen ten or more times. The genes are TRBV5-1 and TRBJ2-1; 8 bases are shared with TRBD2. The germline CDR1 and CDR2 sequences are SGHRS and YFSETQ. The V and J ends lost 5 bases and 0 bases, in that order; junction bases with no gene match: 16. There are 19 residues in the CDR3. CDR3 nucleotide sequence: TGCGCCAGCAGGCAAGCGGGGGACCTTGATAGGAGCTCCTACAATGAGCAGTTCTTC. Translating gives CASRQAGDLDRSSYNEQFF.

In its sample, this clone ranks as medium-sized. The chain uses TRBV19 and TRBJ2-1; D possibly corresponds to TRBD1 (6 bases). This CDR3 contains 16 residues. The V gene lost 5 bases and the J gene lost 3 bases, with 17 bases spanning the gap. CDR1 and CDR2 (germline): LNHDA, SQIVND (reference sequence). The CDR3 here is CASSLGWGQNYNEQFF. The CDR3 nucleotides are TGTGCCAGTAGTTTAGGATGGGGACAAAACTACAATGAGCAGTTCTTC.

The V gene is TRBV6-5, the J gene TRBJ1-1; 8 nucleotides line up with TRBD1. The CDR3 is 14 amino acids. The germline gives CDR1 MNHEY, CDR2 SVGAGI. Trimming removed 5 bases from V and 3 bases from J; junction bases left unmatched: 5. The CDR3 region has the DNA TGTGCCAGCAGTCCCCCGACAGGGGACACTGAAGCTTTCTTT. This translates into CASSPPTGDTEAFF.

A remark on this clone: Other DNA sequences in this sample translate to the same CDR3. The chain has TRBV19 and TRBJ1-1; D not certain. V was cut by 1 base and J by 7 bases, with 4 bases left in between. Germline loops: CDR1 LNHDA, CDR2 SQIVND (reference sequence). The CDR3 consists of 11 residues. The CDR3 reads CASSIASEAFF. In DNA form, the CDR3 reads TGTGCCAGTAGTATAGCCAGTGAAGCTTTCTTT. The full variable domain, its missing parts supplied by reference TRBV19 and TRBJ1-1, is DGGITQSPKYLFRKEGQNVTLSCEQNLNHDAMYWYRQDPGQGLRLIYYSQIVNDFQKGDIAEGYSVSREKKESFPLTVTSAQKNPTAFYLCASSIASEAFFGQGTRLTVV.

This clone occurred once. The CDR3 DNA follows: TGTGCCAGTAGTATGTGGGACAACCAAGAGACCCAGTACTTC. As protein: CASSMWDNQETQYF. This sequence joins TRBV19 and TRBJ2-5; TRBD1 might be the D (6 bases). Trimming pared 3 bases from V and 0 bases from J, leaving 8 bases between. Germline V CDR1 and CDR2: LNHDA, SQIVND (reference sequence). This CDR3 comprises 14 residues. Drawing the rest from reference TRBV19 and TRBJ2-5, the complete variable domain is DGGITQSPKYLFRKEGQNVTLSCEQNLNHDAMYWYRQDPGQGLRLIYYSQIVNDFQKGDIAEGYSVSREKKESFPLTVTSAQKNPTAFYLCASSMWDNQETQYFGPGTRLLVL.

This clone was counted between two and nine times. The rearrangement joins TRBV29-1 to TRBJ1-1; TRBD1 matches 11 bases. V shed 7 bases, J shed 3 bases, and the junction held 1 base outside the gene matches. The CDR3 length is 12 residues. CDR1 is SQVTM and CDR2 is ANQGSEA in the germline V gene. CDR3 bases: TGCAGCGGGGGACAGGGGGACACTGAAGCTTTCTTT. Translated: CSGGQGDTEAFF.

The chain has TRBV4-3 and TRBJ1-1; a weak D match, TRBD1 (6 bases). CDR3 length: 13 amino acids. V dropped 3 bases and J dropped 5 bases, with 10 bases sitting between them. The V gene's germline CDR1 is LGHNA and CDR2 YSLEER. CDR3 nucleotides: TGCGCCAGCAGCCAGGTTCAGGGGACTGAAGCTTTCTTT. Its protein is CASSQVQGTEAFF.

J is TRBJ2-2 and V is TRBV4-1, with unresolved D. V gave up 0 bases and J gave up 6 bases, with 8 bases separating them. Germline V lookup: CDR1 MGHRA, CDR2 YSYEKL. The CDR3 has 14 residues. The CDR3 sequence: CASSQDSWAGELFF. DNA of the CDR3: TGCGCCAGCAGCCAAGATTCGTGGGCCGGGGAGCTGTTTTTT.

This sequence joins TRBV7-2 and TRBJ2-5, with a weak D call TRBD1 (7 bases). CDR3 length: 16 residues. Between the trimmed V and J ends, which lost 5 bases and 5 bases, there was a span of 21 bases. Germline assignment: CDR1 SGHTA and CDR2 FQGNSA. The CDR3 loop reads CASSPHYLRGEETQYF. CDR3 DNA: TGTGCCAGCAGCCCCCATTACCTCAGGGGGGAGGAGACCCAGTACTTC.

The V and J genes are TRBV7-2 and TRBJ1-1; tentative D call: TRBD1 (5 bases). The CDR3 is 15 residues long. The germline CDR1 and CDR2 sequences are SGHTA and FQGNSA. V shed 1 base and J shed 6 bases, with 15 bases lying between them. CDR3 DNA: TGTGCCAGCAGCTTAGAGTATGGGTCAGGGCCTGAAGCTTTCTTT. It translates to CASSLEYGSGPEAFF.

J is TRBJ1-2 and V is TRBV6-6, with D perhaps TRBD1 (5 bases). Per the germline V gene, CDR1 is MNHNY and CDR2 is SVGAGI (reference sequence). This CDR3 has 13 amino acids. V was trimmed by 10 bases and J by 0 bases, leaving 12 bases between them. The CDR3 bases are TGTGCCACCCGCGACAGATCTAACTATGGCTACACCTTC. It specifies CATRDRSNYGYTF.

The chain links TRBV5-4 to TRBJ1-1, with D perhaps TRBD1 (6 bases). V gave up 5 bases and J gave up 2 bases, with 10 bases separating them. CDR3 length: 13 amino acids. Germline CDR1 is SGHNT and CDR2 is YYREEE (reference sequence). CDR3 nucleotide sequence: TGTGCCAGCAGAACGGACAGAAACACTGAAGCTTTCTTT. As protein: CASRTDRNTEAFF.

V gene TRBV5-1 combines with J gene TRBJ1-1; D might be TRBD1 (5 bases). Trimming cost V 0 bases and J 0 bases, with 12 bases left between them. This CDR3 is 16 amino acids long. The germline gives CDR1 SGHRS, CDR2 YFSETQ. CDR3 loop: CASSLGQGEMNTEAFF. CDR3 coding DNA: TGCGCCAGCAGCTTGGGTCAGGGCGAAATGAACACTGAAGCTTTCTTT. Full variable domain (missing parts from reference TRBV5-1 and TRBJ1-1): KAGVTQTPRYLIKTRGQQVTLSCSPISGHRSVSWYQQTPGQGLQFLFEYFSETQRNKGNFPGRFSGRQFSNSRSEMNVSTLELGDSALYLCASSLGQGEMNTEAFFGQGTRLTVV.

This rearrangement joins TRBV4-1 to TRBJ2-7, with D unclear. The V and J ends lost 1 base and 1 base respectively, with 11 bases between them. The CDR3 has 15 amino acids. Per germline, CDR1 MGHRA and CDR2 YSYEKL. The CDR3 sequence: CASSQGVGGSYEQYF. The CDR3 bases are TGCGCCAGCAGCCAAGGGGTGGGCGGATCCTACGAGCAGTACTTC.

This sequence joins TRBV5-1 and TRBJ2-1; 11 nucleotides match TRBD2. Germline CDR1 and CDR2: SGHRS and YFSETQ. V shed 4 bases and J 7 bases; nucleotides not matched to a gene: 10. This CDR3 has 16 residues. CDR3 DNA: TGCGCCAGCAGCGAGGGACTAGCGGTGCTGGGGAATGAGCAGTTCTTC. Encoded protein: CASSEGLAVLGNEQFF.

This sequence joins TRBV13 and TRBJ2-7; D unclear. Trimming took 0 bases from V and 6 from J, leaving 12 bases between them. The germline gives CDR1 PRHDT, CDR2 FYEKMQ (reference sequence). The CDR3 runs to 14 residues. CDR3 loop: CASSLGKTYSEQYF. CDR3 DNA: TGTGCCAGCAGCTTAGGAAAGACCTACTCCGAGCAGTACTTC.

The chain is built from TRBV11-1 and TRBJ1-1, with 7 bases identical to TRBD1. J lost 3 bases, V lost 5 bases, and 9 bases had no gene match. Germline CDR1 reads SGHAT; CDR2 reads FQDESV (reference sequence). CDR3 size: 15 residues. DNA for the CDR3: TGTGCCAGCAGCGGCTGGGACAGAAAAGACACTGAAGCTTTCTTT. Amino acid sequence: CASSGWDRKDTEAFF.